The next 5 T cell receptor beta chains were all read from a single sample in a study of vaccination and CD4 T cells after COVID-19. No antigen is known for these receptors. Treatment indicated: roughly 11-day PBMC culture with coronavirus spike peptide pools or control peptides (ViraFEST assay). With the Oncomine TCR Beta short-read assay, DNA from cultured CD4+ T cells was sequenced. TCRdb re-analysed the PCR reads in MiXCR, keeping a single row per CDR3 protein. Counted here are 13,000 to 15,000 distinct CDR3 sequences, more than 25% occurring once; the ten biggest clones make up approximately 17%. The sample comprised cultured CD4+ T cells from blood. Every receptor here comes from a human donor with COVID-19.

CDR3 nucleotides: TGTGCCAGTAGTTTGGGGATCGCTGGAAACACCATATATTTT. This codes for CASSLGIAGNTIYF. The chain couples TRBV19 to TRBJ1-3; D is undetermined. V was trimmed by 5 bases and J by 2 bases, leaving 10 bases between them. CDR1 and CDR2 from the germline V gene are LNHDA and SQIVND (reference sequence). This CDR3 region has 14 residues.

The rearrangement uses TRBV7-6 and TRBJ2-5; 9 bases line up with TRBD2. V lost 3 bases and J lost 4; bases outside the gene matches: 9. This CDR3 region has 16 residues. CDR1 is SGHVS and CDR2 is FNYEAQ in the germline V gene. The CDR3 coding sequence is TGTGCCAGCAGCTTCTCGGCGGGGGGGCTCGGAGAGACCCAGTACTTC. Translation gives CASSFSAGGLGETQYF.

This clonotype was detected only a few times. V usage is TRBV20-1 and J usage is TRBJ2-3; no clear D gene. Trimming left V 6 bases short and J 2 bases short, with 6 bases between. Germline V lookup: CDR1 DFQATT, CDR2 SNEGSKA (reference sequence). The CDR3 loop spans 11 amino acids. The chain's CDR3 is CSARPTDTQYF. The CDR3 DNA sequence: TGCAGTGCGCGGCCCACAGATACGCAGTATTTT.

This clonotype was observed a few times. The chain carries TRBV5-1 and TRBJ2-2; D is perhaps TRBD1 (5 bases). The germline CDR1 and CDR2 sequences are SGHRS and YFSETQ. The CDR3 contains 14 residues. Trimming took off 2 bases at V and 3 bases at J, with 8 bases between the two ends. CDR3 residues: CASSFQGDTGELFF. For the CDR3, the DNA is TGCGCCAGCAGCTTTCAGGGCGACACCGGGGAGCTGTTTTTT.

J is TRBJ2-3 and V is TRBV7-9, with 9 nucleotides matching TRBD2. Germline V lookup: CDR1 SEHNR, CDR2 FQNEAQ (reference sequence). The CDR3 spans 16 residues. V lost 4 bases and J lost 0; bases outside the gene matches: 5. The DNA of the CDR3 is TGTGCCAGCAGCTCAAAGCGGGGGGTAAGCACAGATACGCAGTATTTT. Protein product: CASSSKRGVSTDTQYF.